This TCR beta chain appears in the sequencing data of a study of blood T cell repertoires in COVID-19. Study context: In each case, the material was cDNA or gDNA derived from T cells, B-cell-depleted T cells, or PBMCs.

Participants spanned ages about 18 to 89 years and resided in 20 to 25 US areas. Profiled with immunoSEQ multiplex PCR; TCRdb holds only in-frame clones, not every one. The table shows about 260,000 clones, with over 70% occurring only once. V lost 6 bases and J lost 5; bases outside the gene matches: 8. Germline V gene data show CDR1 as SNHLY and CDR2 as FYNNEI. The CDR3 has 14 residues. The chain has TRBV2 and TRBJ1-1; 8 bases line up with TRBD1. The receptor was derived from a woman in her forties who had been exposed to COVID-19. Sequenced: PBMCs or T cells enriched from blood (not recorded which). This CDR3 is CASRPDRGGTEAFF. In nucleotides, the CDR3 is TGTGCCAGCAGACCCGACAGGGGAGGGACTGAAGCTTTCTTT.